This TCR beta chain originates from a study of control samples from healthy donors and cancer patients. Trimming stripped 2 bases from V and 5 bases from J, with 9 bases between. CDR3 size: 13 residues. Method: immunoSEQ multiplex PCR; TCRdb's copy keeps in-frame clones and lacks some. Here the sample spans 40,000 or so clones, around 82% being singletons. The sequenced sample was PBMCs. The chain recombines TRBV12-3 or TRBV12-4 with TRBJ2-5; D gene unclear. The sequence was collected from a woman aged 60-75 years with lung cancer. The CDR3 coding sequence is TGTGCCAGCAGTTTATGGGTTGGGGAGACCCAGTACTTC. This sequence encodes CASSLWVGETQYF.